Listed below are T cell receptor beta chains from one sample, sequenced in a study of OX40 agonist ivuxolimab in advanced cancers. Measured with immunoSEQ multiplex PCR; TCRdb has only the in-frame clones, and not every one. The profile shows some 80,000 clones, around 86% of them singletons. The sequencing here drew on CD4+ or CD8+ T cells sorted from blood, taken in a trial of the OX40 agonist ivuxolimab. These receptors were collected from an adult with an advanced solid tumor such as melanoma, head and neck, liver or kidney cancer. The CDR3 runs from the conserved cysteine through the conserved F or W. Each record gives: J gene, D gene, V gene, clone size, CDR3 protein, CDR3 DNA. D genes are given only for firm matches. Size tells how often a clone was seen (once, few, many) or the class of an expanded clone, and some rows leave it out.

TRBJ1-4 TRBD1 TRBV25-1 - CASSELQGAKWEKLFF TGTGCCAGCAGTGAACTACAGGGGGCGAAGTGGGAAAAACTGTTTTTT
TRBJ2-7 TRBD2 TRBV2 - CASNLLAGGPGEQYF TGTGCCAGCAACCTACTAGCGGGAGGGCCTGGGGAGCAGTACTTC
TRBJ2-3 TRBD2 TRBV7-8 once CASSFRTSGSGDTQYF TGTGCCAGCAGCTTCCGGACTAGCGGGAGTGGAGATACGCAGTATTTT
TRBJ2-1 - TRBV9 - CASSPEGLPYNEQFF TGTGCCAGCAGCCCGGAGGGGCTCCCCTACAATGAGCAGTTCTTC
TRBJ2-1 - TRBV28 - CASSPPASESYNEQFF TGTGCCAGCAGTCCCCCAGCTAGCGAATCCTACAATGAGCAGTTCTTC
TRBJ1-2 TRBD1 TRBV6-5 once CASSTDRDLYGYTF TGTGCCAGCAGCACGGACAGGGACCTCTATGGCTACACCTTC
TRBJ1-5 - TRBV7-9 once CASSLGANNQPQHF TGTGCCAGCAGCTTAGGGGCGAACAATCAGCCCCAGCATTTT
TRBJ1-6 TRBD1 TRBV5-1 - CASSLGQESPLHF TGCGCCAGCAGCCTTGGACAGGAATCACCCCTCCACTTT
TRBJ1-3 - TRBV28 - CASRSGRNTIYF TGTGCCAGCAGGAGCGGAAGAAACACCATATATTTT
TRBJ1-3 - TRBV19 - CASSPGTRLMDTIYF TGTGCCAGTAGTCCCGGGACACGACTCATGGACACCATATATTTT
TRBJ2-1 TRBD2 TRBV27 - CASSPTRAGGNNEQFF TGTGCCAGCAGTCCGACCCGCGCGGGAGGTAACAATGAGCAGTTCTTC
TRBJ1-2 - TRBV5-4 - CASSSGRDYGYTF TGTGCCAGCAGCTCAGGGAGAGACTATGGCTACACCTTC
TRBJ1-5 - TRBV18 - CASSPGDGNQPQHF TGTGCCAGCTCACCCGGAGACGGGAATCAGCCCCAGCATTTT
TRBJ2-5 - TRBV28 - CASSLGSAHQETQYF TGTGCCAGCAGTTTAGGTTCGGCGCACCAAGAGACCCAGTACTTC
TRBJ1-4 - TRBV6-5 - CASSLRRDNEKLFF TGTGCCAGCAGTCTCCGACGGGACAATGAAAAACTGTTTTTT
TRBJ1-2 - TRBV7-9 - CASSLDQGKGGYTF TGTGCCAGCAGCTTAGACCAGGGCAAAGGTGGCTACACCTTC
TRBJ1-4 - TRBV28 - CASGSEKLFF TGTGCCAGCGGGAGCGAAAAACTGTTTTTT
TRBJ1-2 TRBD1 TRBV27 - CASSLVGDRSYGYTF TGTGCCAGCAGTTTAGTTGGGGACAGATCCTATGGCTACACCTTC
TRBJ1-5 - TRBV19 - CATSVQGQARQPQHF TGTGCCACCTCGGTCCAGGGTCAGGCTCGTCAGCCCCAGCATTTT
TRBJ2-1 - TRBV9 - CASSVEGGRRNEQFF TGTGCCAGCAGCGTAGAAGGGGGGAGGAGGAATGAGCAGTTCTTC
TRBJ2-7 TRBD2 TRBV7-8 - CASSFASGYEQYF TGTGCCAGCAGCTTTGCTAGCGGGTACGAGCAGTACTTC
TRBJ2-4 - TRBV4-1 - CASSQEPQRGAKNIQYF TGCGCCAGCAGCCAAGAACCCCAACGAGGTGCCAAAAACATTCAGTACTTC
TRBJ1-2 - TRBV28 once CASTLRMGGANYGYTF TGTGCCAGCACCCTTAGAATGGGTGGGGCTAACTATGGCTACACCTTC
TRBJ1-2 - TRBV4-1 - CASSHESGLSYYGYTF TGCGCCAGCAGCCATGAATCGGGACTCTCGTACTATGGCTACACCTTC
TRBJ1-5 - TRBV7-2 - CASSSQGLQPQHF TGTGCCAGCAGCTCCCAGGGACTCCAGCCCCAGCATTTT
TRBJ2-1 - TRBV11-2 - CASSSDGFEQFF TGTGCCAGCAGCTCAGACGGGTTTGAGCAGTTCTTC
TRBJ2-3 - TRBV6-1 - CASRKAVSTDTQYF TGTGCCAGCCGGAAGGCGGTTAGCACAGATACGCAGTATTTT
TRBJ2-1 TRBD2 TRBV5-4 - CASSPGLAGGQRYNEQFF TGTGCCAGCAGCCCCGGACTAGCGGGGGGGCAAAGATACAATGAGCAGTTCTTC
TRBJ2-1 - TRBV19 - CASSIVGALGNEQFF TGTGCCAGTAGTATAGTGGGGGCCCTCGGAAATGAGCAGTTCTTC
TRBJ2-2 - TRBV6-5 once CASRGWAGELFF TGTGCCAGCCGGGGGTGGGCCGGGGAGCTGTTTTTT
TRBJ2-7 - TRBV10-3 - CAISEEGSSYEQYF TGTGCCATCAGTGAGGAAGGCAGCTCCTACGAGCAGTACTTC
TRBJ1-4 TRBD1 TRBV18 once CASSRRTGKDEKLFF TGTGCCAGCTCACGACGGACAGGGAAAGATGAAAAACTGTTTTTT
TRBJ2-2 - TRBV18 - CASSPLRETGELFF TGTGCCAGCTCACCACTGAGGGAGACCGGGGAGCTGTTTTTT